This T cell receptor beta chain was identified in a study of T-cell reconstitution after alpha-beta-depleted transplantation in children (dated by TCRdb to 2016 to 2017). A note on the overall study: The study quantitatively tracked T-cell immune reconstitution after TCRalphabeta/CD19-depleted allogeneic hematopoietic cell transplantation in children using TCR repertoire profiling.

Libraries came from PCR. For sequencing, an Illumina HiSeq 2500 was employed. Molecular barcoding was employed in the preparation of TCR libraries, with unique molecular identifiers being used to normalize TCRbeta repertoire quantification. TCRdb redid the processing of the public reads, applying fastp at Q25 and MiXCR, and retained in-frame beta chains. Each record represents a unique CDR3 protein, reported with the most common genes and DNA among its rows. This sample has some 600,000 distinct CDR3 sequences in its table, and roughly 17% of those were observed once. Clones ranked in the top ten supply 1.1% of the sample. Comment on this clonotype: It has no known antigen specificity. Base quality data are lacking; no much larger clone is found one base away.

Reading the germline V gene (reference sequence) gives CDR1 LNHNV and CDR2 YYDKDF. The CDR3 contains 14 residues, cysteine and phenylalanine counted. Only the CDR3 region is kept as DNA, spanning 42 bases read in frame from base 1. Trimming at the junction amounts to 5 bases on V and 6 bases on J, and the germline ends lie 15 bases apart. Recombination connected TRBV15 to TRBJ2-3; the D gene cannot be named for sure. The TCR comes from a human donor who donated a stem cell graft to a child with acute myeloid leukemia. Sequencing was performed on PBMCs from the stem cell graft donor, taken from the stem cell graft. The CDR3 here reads CATSGPDGTDTQYF. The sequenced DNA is TGTGCCACCAGCGGTCCCGACGGAACCGATACGCAGTATTTT.